This entry is about one T cell receptor (beta chain). The target antigen is unknown. This sample was included in a study of monozygotic twins with inflammatory bowel disease. TCRdb reprocessed the 5' RACE reads and keeps a single row for each CDR3 protein, giving no DNA. There are 120,000 to 150,000 distinct CDR3 sequences in the sample, with 2% to 2.5% held by the top ten. Without any T cell sorting, total RNA was isolated from whole blood. The CDR3 spans 15 residues. Germline values: CDR1 SEHNR, CDR2 FQNEAQ (reference sequence). General study points: IBD patients carried less diverse TCRbeta repertoires (inverse Simpson) than healthy co-twins. The results supported no single strong signal or clonotype associated with IBD.

The V gene is TRBV7-9, the J gene TRBJ2-1. The receptor was isolated from a human donor with ulcerative colitis or Crohn's disease, or a healthy co-twin of an affected twin (not recorded which). What was sequenced was blood. The CDR3 loop reads CASSREGTRYNEQFF.